A selection of T cell receptor beta chains follows, all from one sample in a study of cytomegalovirus exposure and HLA in healthy donors. Repertoires were generated with immunoSEQ multiplex PCR, while TCRdb's copy carries only in-frame clones and drops some. The sample contains about 160,000 clones, 71% of which appear only once. The source material was PBMCs. All receptors come from a woman under 40 in good health and CMV-seronegative. The CDR3 runs from the conserved cysteine through the conserved F or W. The size field is filled for only some rows; it gives once, few, many or a size class.

v_call	clone_size	cdr3_aa
TRBV27	NA	CASGRGENTEAFF
TRBV2	NA	CASSGLAYEQYF
TRBV5-1	NA	CASKEFGGFTDTQYF
TRBV4-1	NA	CASSQVLDYRYNEQFF
TRBV2	NA	CASSGEGLQGSNQPQHF
TRBV18	NA	CASSPPNRGRGNEQFF
TRBV4-1	NA	CASSQVHETANTEAFF
TRBV6-5	NA	CASTRTGRNTEAFF
TRBV4-1	NA	CASSLLAEGGNEQFF
TRBV4-3	NA	CASSQEGTGAPLHF
TRBV15	NA	CATRHKGGHGNTIYF
TRBV19	few	CASKQREEREQYF
TRBV5-4	few	CASSLDGTGTWGYTF
TRBV9	few	CASSVQGVNSPLHF
TRBV28	NA	CASSPFGRGAYEQYF
TRBV28	NA	CASNTMIRRLMNTEAFF
TRBV5-1	NA	CASSLSTGRYEQYF
TRBV6-1	NA	CASGGTNYNEQFF